This passage covers 15 T cell receptor beta chains from one sample sequenced in a study of Graves' ophthalmopathy and Graves' hyperthyroidism. Beta-chain TCR CDR3 regions were amplified from RNA transcripts. First-round RT-PCR used HTBI primers; second-round multiplex PCR followed. MiXCR, run by TCRdb on the multiplex PCR reads, gives a single entry per CDR3 protein. Of about 620,000 distinct CDR3 sequences in the sample, 22% were seen once. Source material: peripheral blood. The receptors were sampled from a woman aged 18 to 35 with stable Graves' hyperthyroidism. Some clones in this sample may be carry-over from other donors' samples.

The V call is TRBV11-2, the J call TRBJ2-7; D gene uncertain. This CDR3 comprises 13 residues. Germline V CDR1 and CDR2: SGHAT, FQNNGV. V was pared by 4 bases and J by 7 bases, with 14 bases between. The CDR3 is CASSSPVRQEQYF. DNA for the CDR3: TGTGCCAGCAGCTCACCGGTGAGGCAGGAGCAGTACTTC.

In the case of this clonotype: An end of the junction does not agree with germline; a read error may underlie this. The chain recombines TRBV25-1 with TRBJ1-6, with a possible D match to TRBD1 (5 bases). This CDR3 region has 15 residues. Germline loops: CDR1 MGHDK, CDR2 SYGVNS. The CDR3 region is CASSEGGTYNSHLHF. The CDR3 DNA is TGTGCCAGCAGTGAAGGGGGTACCTATAATTCACACCTCCACTTT. Combining the CDR3 with reference TRBV25-1 and TRBJ1-6 gives the whole variable domain EADIYQTPRYLVIGTGKKITLECSQTMGHDKMYWYQQDPGMELHLIHYSYGVNSTEKGDLSSESTVSRIRTEHFPLTLESARPSHTSQYLCASSEGGTYNSHLHFGNGTRLTVT.

This clonotype was detected many times. The rearrangement links TRBV3-1 to TRBJ2-7, with 10 positions matching TRBD1. The CDR3 contains 13 residues. The V and J ends lost 5 bases and 9 bases, in that order; junction bases with no gene match: 7. CDR1 and CDR2 (germline): LGHDT, YNNKEL (reference sequence). The CDR3 coding sequence is TGTGCCAGCAGCAGCCGGGACAGGGGAGCGCAGTACTTC. Its translation: CASSSRDRGAQYF.

This clonotype appeared many times. The chain couples TRBV6-2 or TRBV6-3 to TRBJ2-7; 8 bases line up with TRBD1. The J segment lost 1 base and the V segment lost 6 bases, leaving 11 bases of the junction unmatched. This CDR3 has 16 residues. CDR1 MNHEY and CDR2 SVGEGT come from the germline V gene. This CDR3 reads CASSLDRAPGSYEQYF. CDR3 sequence (DNA): TGTGCCAGCAGCCTGGACAGGGCACCGGGTTCCTACGAGCAGTACTTC.

The chain carries TRBV5-8 and TRBJ2-2, with 11 bases aligning to TRBD1. Per the germline V gene, CDR1 is SGHTS and CDR2 is YDEGEE. The V segment lost 5 bases and the J segment 5 bases; nucleotides outside the gene matches: 5. The CDR3 sequence is 15 residues long. The CDR3 nucleotides read TGTGCCAGCAGTTTCGGGACAGGGGGGACCGGGGAGCTGTTTTTT. Amino acid sequence: CASSFGTGGTGELFF.

This clonotype was seen at least ten times. The V gene is TRBV7-3, the J gene TRBJ1-1; D is unresolved. V was pared by 4 bases and J by 11 bases, with 17 bases between. The germline CDR1 and CDR2 sequences are SGHTA and FQGTGA. The CDR3 is made up of 13 amino acids. The CDR3 spells CASSWEGGMVAFF. Written as DNA, the CDR3 is TGTGCCAGCAGCTGGGAGGGCGGGATGGTTGCTTTCTTT.

The CDR3 DNA reads as TGTGCTAGTGGGGGGACAGGGGGCGTATTAGAGACCCAGTACTTC. This codes for CASGGTGGVLETQYF. This rearrangement joins TRBV12-5 to TRBJ2-5; 12 nucleotides match TRBD1. The junction had 6 bases not matched to a gene; V was cut back by 6 bases and J by 4 bases. This CDR3 contains 15 residues. CDR1 and CDR2 from the germline V gene are LGHNT and FRNRAP.

This clonotype showed up many times. This rearrangement joins TRBV29-1 to TRBJ2-5; possibly TRBD1 for D (5 bases). CDR1 and CDR2 from the germline V gene are SQVTM and ANQGSEA. There are 16 residues in the CDR3. With 7 bases removed from V and 2 bases from J, the gap between germline ends came to 23 bases. The CDR3 DNA sequence: TGCAGCGCCCCGGATGGATTGTCAGGGCTACAAGAGACCCAGTACTTC. Encoded protein: CSAPDGLSGLQETQYF.

This clonotype was seen ten or more times. Here the CDR3 reads CASSLQGGGTEAFF. As DNA, the CDR3 is TGTGCCAGCAGTTTACAGGGGGGAGGGACTGAAGCTTTCTTT. The rearrangement uses TRBV27 and TRBJ1-1; 7 bases line up with TRBD1. V dropped 2 bases and J dropped 5; count of bases not matched to a gene: 5. Per the germline V gene, CDR1 is MNHEY and CDR2 is SMNVEV (reference sequence). The CDR3 loop spans 14 amino acids.

This clonotype showed up just a few times. The chain combines TRBV5-1 with TRBJ2-5; D is possibly TRBD2 (5 bases). V lost 1 base and J lost 7, with 23 bases in between. The CDR3 length is 17 residues. The germline CDR1 and CDR2 sequences are SGHRS and YFSETQ. CDR3 bases: TGCGCCAGCAGCTTGCGGTCCGGTGCCGGGGTGGAAGGGACCCAGTACTTC. Protein: CASSLRSGAGVEGTQYF.

The sample holds many counts of this clonotype. The CDR3 nucleotides are TGTGCCAGCAGTTACTCTGGGGTTTTGCAGCCCCAGCATTTT. Translation gives CASSYSGVLQPQHF. V gene TRBV6-5 combines with J gene TRBJ1-5; D call uncertain. The ends were cut back, 0 bases at V and 7 bases at J, with 10 bases in the middle. Germline V gene sequence: CDR1 MNHEY, CDR2 SVGAGI. CDR3 length: 14 residues.

This clonotype was observed at least ten times. V usage is TRBV24-1 and J usage is TRBJ1-6; D gene unclear. This CDR3 is 16 amino acids long. Trimming stripped 9 bases from V and 4 bases from J, with 18 bases between. Germline values: CDR1 KGHDR, CDR2 SFDVKD. This CDR3 reads CATHQPGPTYNSPLHF. The CDR3 DNA reads TGTGCCACCCACCAGCCGGGCCCTACTTATAATTCACCCCTCCACTTT.

This clonotype was detected ten times or more. V gene TRBV4-1 combines with J gene TRBJ1-1, with D perhaps TRBD1 (6 bases). Per the germline V gene, CDR1 is MGHRA and CDR2 is YSYEKL. Trimming cost V 2 bases and J 5 bases, with 15 bases left between them. This CDR3 has 15 residues. The CDR3 is CASSQSSTGLTEAFF. The CDR3 DNA reads as TGCGCCAGCAGCCAATCATCGACAGGCTTGACTGAAGCTTTCTTT.

This clonotype appeared many times. The rearrangement joins TRBV19 to TRBJ1-1; D possibly corresponds to TRBD1 (6 bases). The CDR3 totals 14 residues. Germline CDR1 LNHDA, CDR2 SQIVND (reference sequence). V was trimmed by 0 bases and J by 7 bases, leaving 12 bases between them. DNA of the CDR3: TGTGCCAGTAGTATAGATCAGGAGGGACATGAAGCTTTCTTT. Its protein is CASSIDQEGHEAFF.

The chain's CDR3 is CASSLPPAGRETQYF. The CDR3 bases are TGTGCCAGCAGCTTACCCCCAGCGGGGCGGGAGACCCAGTACTTC. This sequence joins TRBV11-2 and TRBJ2-5; the match to TRBD2 covers 7 bases. The CDR3 loop spans 15 amino acids. Germline V lookup: CDR1 SGHAT, CDR2 FQNNGV. The trim removed 2 bases at V and 5 bases at J, leaving 8 bases unmatched.